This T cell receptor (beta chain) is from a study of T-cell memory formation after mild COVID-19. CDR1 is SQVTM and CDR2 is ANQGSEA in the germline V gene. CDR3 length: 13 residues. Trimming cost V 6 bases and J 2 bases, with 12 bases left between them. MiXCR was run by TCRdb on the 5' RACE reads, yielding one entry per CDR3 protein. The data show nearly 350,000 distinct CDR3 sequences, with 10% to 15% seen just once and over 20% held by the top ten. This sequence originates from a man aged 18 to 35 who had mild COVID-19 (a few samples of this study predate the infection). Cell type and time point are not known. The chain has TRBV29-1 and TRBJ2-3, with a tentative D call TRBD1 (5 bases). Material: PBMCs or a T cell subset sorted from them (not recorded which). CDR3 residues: CSVQDIDTDTQYF. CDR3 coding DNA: TGCAGCGTGCAGGACATAGACACAGATACGCAGTATTTT.